This T cell receptor (beta chain) is from a study of cytomegalovirus exposure and HLA in healthy donors. Study results and caveats: It was in a later analysis that TCR association rates were seen to vary by HLA locus, highest for DRB1 and lowest for HLA-C.

Concerning this clone itself: The antigen is undetermined.

PCR employed 60 Vbeta and 13 Jbeta primers. Assay used: immunoSEQ multiplex PCR; TCRdb lists only in-frame clones, some missing. The data hold 100,000 to 150,000 clones, with about 81% observed a single time. Sequencing used PBMCs. This TCR came from a woman in her twenties or thirties in good health and CMV-seronegative.

The CDR3 protein is CASSISSGRVETQYF. The CDR3 nucleotides are TGCGCCAGCAGCATTTCTAGCGGGAGGGTGGAGACCCAGTACTTC. This sequence joins TRBV5-1 and TRBJ2-5; TRBD2 matches 12 bases. Looked up from germline, CDR1 is SGHRS and CDR2 is YFSETQ. Germline trimming cut 4 bases from V and 5 bases from J; bases unmatched to any gene: 6. The CDR3 contains 15 residues.